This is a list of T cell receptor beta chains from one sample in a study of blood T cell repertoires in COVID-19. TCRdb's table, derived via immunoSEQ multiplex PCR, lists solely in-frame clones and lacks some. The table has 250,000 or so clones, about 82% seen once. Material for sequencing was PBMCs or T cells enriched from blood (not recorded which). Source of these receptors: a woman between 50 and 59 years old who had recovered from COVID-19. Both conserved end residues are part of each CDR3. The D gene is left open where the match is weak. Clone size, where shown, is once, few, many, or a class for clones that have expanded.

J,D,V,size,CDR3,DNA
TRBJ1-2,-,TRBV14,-,CASSQVLSRGGYTF,TGTGCCAGCAGCCAAGTCCTGTCCCGAGGGGGCTACACCTTC
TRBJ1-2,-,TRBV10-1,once,CASRDSLYGYTF,TGCGCCAGCAGGGACTCGCTCTATGGCTACACCTTC
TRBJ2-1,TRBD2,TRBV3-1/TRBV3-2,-,CASSQDALAGGWDEQFF,TGTGCCAGCAGCCAAGACGCCCTAGCGGGGGGGTGGGATGAGCAGTTCTTC
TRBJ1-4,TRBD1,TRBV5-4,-,CASSLDRGYANEKLFF,TGTGCCAGCAGCTTGGACAGGGGGTATGCTAATGAAAAACTGTTTTTT
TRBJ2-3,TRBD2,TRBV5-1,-,CASRGLADSTDTQYF,TGCGCCAGCAGAGGACTAGCGGATAGCACAGATACGCAGTATTTT
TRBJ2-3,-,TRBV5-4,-,CAILTTRTDTQYF,TGTGCCATTTTGACTACTCGCACAGATACGCAGTATTTT
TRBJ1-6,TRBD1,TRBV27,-,CASSGTGLGSPLHF,TGTGCCAGCAGCGGGACAGGGCTTGGTTCACCCCTCCACTTT
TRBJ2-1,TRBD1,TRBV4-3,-,CASSQVYRGSYNEQFF,TGCGCCAGCAGCCAAGTTTACAGGGGATCCTACAATGAGCAGTTCTTC
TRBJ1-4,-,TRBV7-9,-,CATQSGGATNEKLFF,TGTGCCACCCAGTCCGGGGGAGCAACTAATGAAAAACTGTTTTTT
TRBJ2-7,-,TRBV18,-,CASSPGWEVDYEQYF,TGTGCCAGCTCACCAGGGTGGGAGGTCGACTACGAGCAGTACTTC
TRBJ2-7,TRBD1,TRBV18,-,CASSPPGQAYEQYF,TGTGCCAGCTCACCACCGGGACAGGCCTACGAGCAGTACTTC
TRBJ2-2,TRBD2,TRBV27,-,CACRSGTGELFF,TGTGCCTGCCGTAGCGGGACTGGGGAGCTGTTTTTT
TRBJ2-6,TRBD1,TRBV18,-,CASSTGTGAYGANVLTF,TGTGCCAGCTCTACCGGGACAGGGGCATATGGGGCCAACGTCCTGACTTTC
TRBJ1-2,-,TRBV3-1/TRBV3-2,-,CASSQFRDYGYTF,TGTGCCAGCAGCCAATTCCGGGACTATGGCTACACCTTC
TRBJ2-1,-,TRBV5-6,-,CASSSRRLGFVRYNEQFF,TGTGCCAGCAGCTCCCGAAGACTAGGCTTCGTACGATACAATGAGCAGTTCTTC
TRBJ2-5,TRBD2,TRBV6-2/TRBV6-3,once,CASSPRTSDQYF,TGTGCCAGCAGTCCGCGGACTAGCGACCAGTACTTC
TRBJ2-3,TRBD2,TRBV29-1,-,CSVEGGRGSTDTQYF,TGCAGCGTTGAAGGTGGGCGGGGGAGCACAGATACGCAGTATTTT
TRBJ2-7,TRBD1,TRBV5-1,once,CASRSGTDRGLSLYEQYF,TGCGCCAGCAGATCGGGCACGGACAGGGGCCTTTCCCTCTACGAGCAGTACTTC
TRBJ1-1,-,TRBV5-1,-,CASSSGEGIGAEAFF,TGCGCCAGCAGCTCTGGGGAGGGGATAGGCGCTGAAGCTTTCTTT
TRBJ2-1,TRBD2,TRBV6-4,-,CASSDCRGGWGSYNEQFF,TGTGCCAGCAGTGACTGTCGGGGGGGATGGGGCTCCTACAATGAGCAGTTCTTC
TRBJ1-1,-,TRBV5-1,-,CASSLDTEAFF,TGCGCCAGCAGCCTTGACACTGAAGCTTTCTTT
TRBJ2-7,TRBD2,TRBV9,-,CASSGHQGGGYEQYF,TGTGCCAGCAGCGGCCACCAGGGCGGGGGGTACGAGCAGTACTTC
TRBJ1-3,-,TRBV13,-,CASRGGGTIYF,TGTGCCAGCAGAGGTGGAGGCACCATATATTTT
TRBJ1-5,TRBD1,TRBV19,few,CASGRTGNSNQPQHF,TGTGCCAGTGGTAGGACAGGGAATAGCAATCAGCCCCAGCATTTT
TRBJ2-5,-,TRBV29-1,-,CSVGAPPETQYF,TGCAGCGTTGGGGCACCTCCGGAGACCCAGTACTTC
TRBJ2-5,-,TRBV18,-,CASSPYQETQYF,TGTGCCAGCTCCCCGTACCAAGAGACCCAGTACTTC
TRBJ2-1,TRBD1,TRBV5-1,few,CASSLGQGVYNEQFF,TGCGCCAGCAGCTTGGGGCAGGGGGTCTACAATGAGCAGTTCTTC
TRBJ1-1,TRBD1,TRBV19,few,CASSKDRGTEAFF,TGTGCCAGTAGTAAAGACAGGGGCACTGAAGCTTTCTTT
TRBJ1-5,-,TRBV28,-,CASSSRQPQHF,TGTGCCAGCAGTTCACGGCAGCCCCAGCATTTT
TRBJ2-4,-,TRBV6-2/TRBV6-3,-,CASSSAQRTKNIQYF,TGTGCCAGCAGTTCCGCACAGAGAACCAAAAACATTCAGTACTTC
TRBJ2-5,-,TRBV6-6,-,CASSLWRVVRGSEETQYF,TGTGCCAGCAGTCTGTGGCGGGTGGTCAGGGGATCGGAGGAGACCCAGTACTTC
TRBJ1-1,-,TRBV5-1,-,CASSLVLASGTEAFF,TGCGCCAGCAGCTTGGTTCTGGCATCAGGCACTGAAGCTTTCTTT
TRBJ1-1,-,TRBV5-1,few,CASSFDPGNTEAFF,TGCGCCAGCAGCTTTGATCCGGGGAACACTGAAGCTTTCTTT
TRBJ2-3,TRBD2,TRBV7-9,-,CASSLHSGTLDTQYF,TGTGCCAGCAGCTTACATAGCGGGACGCTAGATACGCAGTATTTT
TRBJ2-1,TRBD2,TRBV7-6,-,CASSGTSGSSYNEQFF,TGTGCCAGCAGCGGGACTAGCGGGAGCTCCTACAATGAGCAGTTCTTC
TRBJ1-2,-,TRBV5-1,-,CASSLITGSPYGYTF,TGCGCCAGCAGCTTGATCACAGGGTCTCCCTATGGCTACACCTTC
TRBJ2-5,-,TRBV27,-,CASSRGFQETQYF,TGTGCCAGCAGCAGGGGCTTTCAAGAGACCCAGTACTTC
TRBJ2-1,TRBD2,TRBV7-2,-,CASSLDLAGGNEQFF,TGTGCCAGCAGCTTAGATCTAGCGGGAGGCAATGAGCAGTTCTTC
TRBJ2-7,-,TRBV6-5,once,CASSYGPATYEQYF,TGTGCCAGCAGTTACGGTCCCGCTACCTACGAGCAGTACTTC
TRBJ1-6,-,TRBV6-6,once,CASSYSGGAISSPLHF,TGTGCCAGCAGTTACTCGGGAGGGGCGATAAGTTCACCCCTCCACTTT
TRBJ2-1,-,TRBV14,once,CASSRGGYNEQFF,TGTGCCAGCAGCCGGGGAGGCTACAATGAGCAGTTCTTC
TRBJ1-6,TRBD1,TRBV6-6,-,CATRDSTSNFNSPLHF,TGTGCCACCAGGGACAGCACGTCCAACTTCAATTCACCCCTCCACTTT
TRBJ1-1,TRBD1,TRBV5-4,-,CASSLTDRGRGGTEAFF,TGTGCCAGCAGCCTTACAGACAGGGGCCGAGGGGGCACTGAAGCTTTCTTT
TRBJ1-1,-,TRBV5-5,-,CASSLYTGNTEAFF,TGTGCCAGCAGCTTATACACAGGGAACACTGAAGCTTTCTTT
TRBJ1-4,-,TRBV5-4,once,CASRRDLVTNEKLFF,TGTGCCAGCAGAAGAGATCTCGTAACTAATGAAAAACTGTTTTTT
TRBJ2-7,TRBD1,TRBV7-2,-,CASYRGNEQYF,TGTGCCAGCTACAGGGGAAACGAGCAGTACTTC
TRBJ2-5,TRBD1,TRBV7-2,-,CASSLALTGSAGASRETQYF,TGTGCCAGCAGCTTAGCGTTGACAGGGTCGGCTGGGGCTTCAAGAGAGACCCAGTACTTC
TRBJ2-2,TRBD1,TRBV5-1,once,CASSLQGDVNTGELFF,TGCGCCAGCAGCTTGCAGGGGGACGTGAACACCGGGGAGCTGTTTTTT
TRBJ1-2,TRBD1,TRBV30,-,CAWSQGQGNGYTF,TGTGCCTGGAGTCAGGGACAGGGGAATGGCTACACCTTC
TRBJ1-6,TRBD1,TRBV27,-,CASRLDRVGTPLHF,TGTGCCAGCAGACTCGACAGGGTTGGTACACCCCTCCACTTT
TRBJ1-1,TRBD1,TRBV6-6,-,CASTSNRGVWRAFF,TGTGCCAGCACCTCTAACAGGGGGGTATGGAGAGCTTTCTTT
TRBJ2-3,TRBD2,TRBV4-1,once,CASSRARSGGFSDTQYF,TGCGCCAGCAGCCGCGCGCGGAGCGGGGGTTTTTCAGATACGCAGTATTTT
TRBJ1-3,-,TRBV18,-,CASSTERTPNTIYF,TGTGCCAGCTCAACCGAGAGAACCCCAAACACCATATATTTT